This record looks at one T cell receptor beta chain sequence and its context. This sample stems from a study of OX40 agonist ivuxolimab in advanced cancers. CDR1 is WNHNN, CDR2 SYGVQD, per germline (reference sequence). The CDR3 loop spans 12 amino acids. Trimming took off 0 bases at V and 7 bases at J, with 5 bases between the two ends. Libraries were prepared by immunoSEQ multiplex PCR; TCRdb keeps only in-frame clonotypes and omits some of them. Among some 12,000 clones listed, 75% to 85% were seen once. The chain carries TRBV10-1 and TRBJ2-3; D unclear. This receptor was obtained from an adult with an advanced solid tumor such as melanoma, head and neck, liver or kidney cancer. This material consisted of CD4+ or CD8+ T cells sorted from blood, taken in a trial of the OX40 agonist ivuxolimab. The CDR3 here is CASSESTNTQYF. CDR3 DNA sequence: TGCGCCAGCAGTGAGTCGACGAATACGCAGTATTTT.